This T cell receptor beta chain is drawn from a study of T cell changes during pregnancy in multiple sclerosis. The CDR3 covers 13 residues. V gave up 0 bases and J gave up 6 bases, with 7 bases separating them. The germline gives CDR1 SGHDT, CDR2 YYEEEE. Data came from immunoSEQ multiplex PCR; TCRdb stores just in-frame clones and leaves some out. In the table there are around 39,000 clones, approximately 90% of which are singletons. This receptor was obtained from a female donor with multiple sclerosis, enrolled in a pregnancy study. The chain recombines TRBV5-6 with TRBJ1-5; tentatively, D is TRBD1 (6 bases). Sequencing used CD8+ T cells from peripheral blood mononuclear cells, obtained before pregnancy. The CDR3 is CASSLGGGQPQHF. The CDR3 region has the DNA TGTGCCAGCAGCTTGGGAGGGGGTCAGCCCCAGCATTTT.